The T cell receptor beta chain under discussion was sequenced for a study of cytomegalovirus exposure and HLA in healthy donors (dated by TCRdb to 2017 to 2019). About the full investigation: In an earlier analysis of 587 of the donors, 276 Gb of sequence data and approximately 120 million unique TCR beta sequences from some 170 million T cells were reported. Genome-wide SNP genotypes for about three fifths of the 666 donors were used in a later genetic analysis, which treated that subset as a discovery cohort. Typing coverage differed by locus: A, B, C, DRB1 and DQB1 were typed in about 620-630 donors, DQA1 in 522, DPA1 in 600 to 610, and DPB1 in 450 to 480. Among almost 400 genotyped donors of the cohort, an average of around 240,000 unique TCR beta nucleotide sequences were sequenced per donor, 15% to 20% of them non-productive. To decide whether each TCR beta V gene segment behaved as functional or pseudogenic, an earlier analysis of fewer than 750 of the donors relied on high-throughput TCR beta sequencing. The aim of the study was to test whether cataloging public T cell receptors could identify signatures of past pathogen exposure. Roughly 5 DR-DQ haplotypes were handled as single units for association and clustering, since linkage in the cohort was strong. Alongside the repertoire data, information on donor age, sex, ethnicity and CMV serostatus was compiled. Every discovery cohort repertoire had been produced on one sequencing platform. To predict cytomegalovirus infection status, the study combined high-throughput TCR immunosequencing, statistical association of individual TCRs with disease status, and machine learning. Class I and class II HLA loci were covered by the typing at four-digit resolution. In addition to the first cohort of around 670 subjects, a separate validation cohort of 130 or so different subjects was used. The study profiled the T cell repertoires of under 850 subjects by immunosequencing and related them to cytomegalovirus serostatus. A later analysis re-analyzed previously published TCR beta repertoires from about 600 donors and added high-resolution HLA genotyping to study TCR occurrence patterns. In the later analysis, no new phenotypic data were used to find candidate immune exposures; instead, reliance was placed on TCR beta sequences and their occurrence across donors. Of the roughly 400 genotyped donors, around 81% fell in the genetic ancestry cluster associated with self-reported Caucasian donors. An early release that covered more than 550 HLA-typed donors contained around 330 gigabases of sequencing data and 80 million or so unique TCR sequences.

Study-wide findings and limitations: Correlated functional status among segregating V segments might be attributable to linkage disequilibrium, but an unknown experimental factor could not be ruled out. At a false discovery rate of 0.05, a later analysis linked approximately 18,000 TCR beta sequences to specific HLA alleles. A cluster of highly shared sequence variants was judged likely to represent a technical artifact of the sequencing pipeline. It was suggested by the authors that the approach could potentially be generalized to other disease states and immunological phenotypes. The 87-base-pair reads could not distinguish some IMGT-functional V segments, including TRBV6-2 and TRBV6-3, so those segments were excluded. Most TCR sequences were seen in very few donors, while some public TCRs were found in many individuals. For the cohort, immune exposure information was limited to CMV serostatus. A later genetic analysis associated a missense DCLRE1C variant with V-gene and J-gene trimming of TCR beta chains, and an independent cohort replicated the association. The classifier was reported to diagnose cytomegalovirus status with high specificity and sensitivity in both the original cohort and the validation cohort. A later analysis found that TCR association rates varied across HLA loci, with DRB1 alleles showing the most associated TCRs and HLA-C alleles the fewest. A further reported finding was that TCR beta sequences accurately predicted the HLA-A and HLA-B alleles for most subjects in the first cohort. In a later genetic analysis, fewer N-insertions in productive TCRs were reported among donors in an Asian-associated ancestry cluster than the approximately 710-donor mean. Three of the identified cytomegalovirus-associated TCR beta chains were confirmed in vitro to be specific for cytomegalovirus antigens. A later analysis found that most CMV-associated TCR beta chains appeared HLA-restricted, with HLA associations seemingly driven largely by CMV exposure. Presence/absence analyses assumed roughly uniform sequencing depth across donors, an assumption that may not hold. A later analysis found that HLA-associated TCR beta chains were more clonally expanded and had lower generation probabilities than equally common non-associated chains. This cohort had only TCR beta chains sequenced, and the lack of alpha or paired-chain data limited which features could be detected. Assigning TCR associations to individual alleles was difficult when HLA alleles, especially DR and DQ, strongly co-occurred. In the study, approximately 160 TCR beta chains were listed as associated with cytomegalovirus. A later analysis reported that several top co-occurrence clusters appeared linked to parvovirus B19, influenza, CMV and Epstein-Barr virus. Because HLA typing was missing for some donors at each locus, association tests included only the typed subset. Because counts were too low, seventeen rarely observed V segments, including chromosome 9 orphons, were excluded from the earlier analysis of around 640 of the donors. In an earlier analysis of more than 450 of the donors, most TCR beta V segments were observed in productive rearrangements about 87% or about 30% of the time, broadly matching IMGT annotations.

In total, roughly 670 healthy bone marrow donors made up the cohort. At the time of sampling, every cohort member was nominally healthy, though immune exposures that went unrecorded were likely present. The donor tested CMV seronegative, placing the donor among the 350 or so seronegative members of the cohort. A peripheral blood sample was provided by each donor, and peripheral blood mononuclear cells were used for TCR beta sequencing. The Qiagen DNeasy Blood Extraction Kit was used to extract genomic DNA from the blood cell samples. According to the germline V gene, CDR1 reads MDHEN and CDR2 reads SYDVKM. V is clipped by 2 bases and J by 3 bases, and the sequence between their germline boundaries is 13 bases long. Measured from the cysteine to the phenylalanine, the CDR3 is 15 residues long. Of the read, only the CDR3 DNA is kept; its 45 bases are in frame from base 1. Library method: the immunoSEQ multiplex PCR assay. The multiplex PCR relied on a mix of 60 forward primers for TCR Vbeta segments and 13 reverse primers for TCR Jbeta segments. Amplification of the CDR3 region of rearranged TCR beta genes was performed with a multiplex PCR assay on genomic DNA. The amplified TCR beta libraries were sequenced on the Illumina HiSeq System as 87-base-pair reads. Regarding the original processing steps: Across the 700 or so repertoires, a later analysis counted some 81 million unique TCR beta chains, approximately 10 million of which were shared by at least two donors. To remove PCR and sequencing errors, raw reads were error-corrected and collapsed into unique sequences using a nearest-neighbor algorithm that merged closely related sequences. CDR3 sequences were aligned to IMGT reference sequences to assign V, D and J gene segments. For a sequence to be retained, at least a six-nucleotide match to both a V gene segment and a J gene segment was required. Rearrangements were classified as productive when the CDR3 lacked stop codons and remained in frame with V and J, and all other rearrangements were classified as non-productive. CDR3 was defined according to IMGT convention as the region running from the second conserved V-encoded cysteine to the conserved J-encoded phenylalanine. The earlier analysis of 550 to 650 of the donors excluded any sequence lacking an unambiguous match to a single V gene segment. An earlier analysis of 500 to 600 of the donors classified V segments as functional when productive rearrangements were above 56.7% and as segregating when the standard deviation between donors was above 5%. To diagnose cytomegalovirus status from the catalog of TCR beta chain sequences, a statistical classification framework was built. In a later analysis, TCR nucleotide sequences were compared against IMGT/GENE-DB human TR gene sequences so that V and J genes could be assigned. Using the TCRdist pipeline, a later analysis assigned CDR3 sequences along with most-parsimonious VDJ recombination scenarios. In a later analysis, each TCR beta chain was defined by its CDR3 amino acid sequence together with its V-gene family, and reads lacking a unique V-gene family were excluded. As a way to deal with suspected cross-contamination and a sequencing artifact, a later analysis dropped 450 to 600 nucleotide sequences that were highly shared and had low generation probability. In a later analysis, a clonal expansion index was calculated for each public chain from normalized within-repertoire ranks of inferred template counts. In a later analysis, generation probabilities were computed with a VDJ recombination model fitted to out-of-frame rearrangements, and the resulting probabilities were checked against IGoR. In a later analysis, hypergeometric tests were used to score TCR-TCR, TCR-HLA and TCR-CMV co-occurrence, with a repertoire-size bias correction applied to TCR pairs. False discovery rates were estimated in a later analysis by permuting HLA or CMV assignments 20 times. In a later analysis, co-occurring TCRs were grouped using DBSCAN, and TCRdist sequence similarity was added for clustering within HLA-allele-positive subsets. Repertoires with fewer than 30,000 or more than 120,000 public chains were left out of co-occurrence clustering, as were about five repertoires with anomalous nucleotide sharing. TCRdb stores this immuneACCESS table with in-frame sequences only. Part of the clones is absent; in the studies checked, under half of the shortfall reflects unresolved V genes, and no reason is known for the rest. The DNA gave D and trimming, while V, J and clone size come from that table. Recorded for this sample are 75,000 to 100,000 clones; 6.5% to 8% of them occurred a single time. The ten most abundant clones make up under 3% of the sample.

Remarks on this clone: Its antigen is not yet known. No clone much larger than this one lies a single base away; base qualities are absent.

The sequence was obtained from a man between 45 and 60 years old in good health and CMV-seronegative. The sample was PBMCs. The sequence is built from TRBV28 and TRBJ1-1; a tentative D match to TRBD1 spans 5 bases. The nucleotide sequence reads as follows: TGTGCCAGCAGTTTAATGGGGGGGAGGTACACTGAAGCTTTCTTT. The encoded protein is CASSLMGGRYTEAFF.